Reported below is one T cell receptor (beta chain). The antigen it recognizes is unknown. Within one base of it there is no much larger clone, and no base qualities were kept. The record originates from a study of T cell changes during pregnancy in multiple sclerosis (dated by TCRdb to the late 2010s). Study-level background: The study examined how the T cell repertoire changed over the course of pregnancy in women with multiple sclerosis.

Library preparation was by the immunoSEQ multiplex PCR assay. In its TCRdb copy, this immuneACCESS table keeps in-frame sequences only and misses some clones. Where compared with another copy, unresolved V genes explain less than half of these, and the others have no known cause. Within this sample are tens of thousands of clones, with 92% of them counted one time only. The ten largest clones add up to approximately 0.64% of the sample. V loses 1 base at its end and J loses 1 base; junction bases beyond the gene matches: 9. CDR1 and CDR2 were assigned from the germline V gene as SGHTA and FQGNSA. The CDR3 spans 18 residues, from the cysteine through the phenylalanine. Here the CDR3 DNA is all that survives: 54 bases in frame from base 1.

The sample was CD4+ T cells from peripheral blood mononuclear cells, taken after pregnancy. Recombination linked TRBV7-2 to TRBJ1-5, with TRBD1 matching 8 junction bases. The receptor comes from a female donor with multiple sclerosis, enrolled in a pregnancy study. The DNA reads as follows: TGTGCCAGCAGCTTAGGGGACCAGGGGGCGGCCAGCAATCAGCCCCAGCATTTT. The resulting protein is CASSLGDQGAASNQPQHF.